This T cell receptor (beta chain) was profiled in a study of shared clonotypes between healthy human individuals. Study as a whole: Per donor, three plates held CD4 naive cells, three held CD4 memory, two held CD8 naive and one held CD8 memory.

Trimming took 4 bases from V and 4 from J; bases not matched to a gene: 7. The CDR3 length is 18 residues. Per germline, CDR1 WNHNN and CDR2 SYGVQD (reference sequence). All donors qualified as healthy HIV-negative adults and had experienced no recent acute infections or vaccinations. Turning to this clone: What it binds is not known.

Study results and limitations: Some naive CD4 clonotypes, about 5.5%, turned up in common across several donors.

Generated by immunoSEQ multiplex PCR, the TCRdb table keeps only in-frame clones and is missing some. The sample shows about 1 million clones, around 78% of them seen only once. The sequenced sample was memory CD4+ T cells from PBMCs. Documented subset: CD45RA-negative fraction. The clonotype originates from a man younger than 35 in good health. Some clones in this sample may be carry-over from other donors' samples. The chain employs TRBV10-1 and TRBJ2-2, with 15 bases matching TRBD2. The CDR3 sequence: CASSGNPGLAGGTGELFF. The CDR3 DNA sequence: TGCGCCAGCAGTGGGAATCCGGGACTAGCGGGGGGCACCGGGGAGCTGTTTTTT.